Presented here are 13 T cell receptor beta chains from one specimen sequenced in a study of cytomegalovirus exposure and HLA in healthy donors. Produced via immunoSEQ multiplex PCR; TCRdb's table is partial and in-frame only. The table includes fewer than 200,000 clones, 80% to 90% detected once. The source material was PBMCs. These receptors all come from a woman aged 30 to 39 in good health and CMV-seronegative.

This clone was seen a few times. The rearrangement uses TRBV6-1 and TRBJ1-2; D ambiguous. Germline V CDR1 and CDR2: MNHNS, SASEGT. V was cut by 0 bases and J by 5 bases, with 13 bases left in between. There are 15 residues in the CDR3. CDR3 residues: CASSEAIRSPYGYTF. CDR3 in DNA: TGTGCCAGCAGTGAAGCGATCAGATCACCTTATGGCTACACCTTC.

This rearrangement joins TRBV7-9 to TRBJ2-7; D is possibly TRBD1 or TRBD2 (6 bases each). Trimming pared 0 bases from V and 2 bases from J, leaving 14 bases between. This CDR3 comprises 16 residues. The germline V gene encodes CDR1 SEHNR and CDR2 FQNEAQ (reference sequence). The CDR3: CASSLAKGGNTYEQYF. In nucleotides, the CDR3 is TGTGCCAGCAGCTTAGCGAAGGGGGGTAACACCTACGAGCAGTACTTC.

The chain uses TRBV7-9 and TRBJ2-3; 12 nucleotides agree with TRBD2. From germline, CDR1 is SEHNR and CDR2 FQNEAQ (reference sequence). CDR3 length equals 17 residues. The V gene end was trimmed by 0 bases and the J gene end by 4 bases; junction bases not matched to a gene: 5. CDR3 sequence reads: CASSLAQTSGSSDTQYF. The CDR3 region has the DNA TGTGCCAGCAGCTTAGCGCAGACTAGCGGGAGCTCAGATACGCAGTATTTT.

This chain joins TRBV10-3 and TRBJ1-2, with 9 bases matching TRBD1. V lost 6 bases and J lost 5; bases outside the gene matches: 13. The CDR3 is made up of 16 amino acids. The V gene's germline CDR1 is ENHRY and CDR2 SYGVKD. The CDR3 reads CAISQTGDRANYGYTF. The CDR3 bases are TGTGCCATCAGCCAAACGGGGGACAGGGCGAATTATGGCTACACCTTC.

The chain combines TRBV27 with TRBJ2-1, with 9 bases identical to TRBD1. The CDR3 contains 15 residues. With V trimmed by 8 bases and J by 4 bases, 9 bases remained unmatched. Germline V CDR1 and CDR2: MNHEY, SMNVEV (reference sequence). In nucleotides, the CDR3 is TGTGCCAGCCGTTCTCGGGACAGGGTATACAATGAGCAGTTCTTC. Protein product: CASRSRDRVYNEQFF.

The sample holds a few counts of this clone. The gene calls are TRBV30 and TRBJ1-5; D gene ambiguous. The V end was cut by 1 base, the J end by 9 bases, with 13 bases between. This CDR3 comprises 13 residues. CDR1 is GTSNPN and CDR2 is SVGIG in the germline V gene (reference sequence). Here the CDR3 DNA reads TGTGCCTGGAGTGAAAACTCCGGAATGCCCCAGCATTTT. It yields the protein CAWSENSGMPQHF.

The V call is TRBV30, the J call TRBJ2-5, with D perhaps TRBD2 (5 bases). Germline values: CDR1 GTSNPN, CDR2 SVGIG (reference sequence). The CDR3 runs to 13 residues. The germline V and J ends were trimmed by 1 base and 5 bases, with 11 bases remaining between them. DNA of the CDR3: TGTGCCTGGAGTGAAGGTAGCGCGGAGACCCAGTACTTC. Residues: CAWSEGSAETQYF.

V gene TRBV14 combines with J gene TRBJ1-1, with D perhaps TRBD1 (5 bases). CDR1 SGHDN and CDR2 FVKESK come from the germline V gene. The ends were cut back, 2 bases at V and 6 bases at J, with 16 bases in the middle. The CDR3 loop spans 15 amino acids. The CDR3 region has the DNA TGTGCCAGCAGCCAATATGCGGGGACCTACCCTGAAGCTTTCTTT. Translating it yields CASSQYAGTYPEAFF.

The chain has TRBV7-8 and TRBJ2-7; 9 nucleotides match TRBD1. From germline, CDR1 is SGHVS and CDR2 FQNEAQ. CDR3 length equals 15 residues. V was clipped by 2 bases and J by 10 bases; unmatched bases: 12. CDR3 nucleotides: TGTGCCAGCAGCTTACTGTCCGGGACAGGGAAGCTCCAGTACTTC. As protein: CASSLLSGTGKLQYF.

The rearrangement uses TRBV9 and TRBJ2-7; no reliable D call. The V gene's germline CDR1 is SGDLS and CDR2 YYNGEE. The CDR3 totals 13 residues. With 3 bases removed from V and 0 bases from J, the gap between germline ends came to 7 bases. The chain's CDR3 is CASSGGSSYEQYF. The CDR3 nucleotides read TGTGCCAGCAGCGGTGGTAGCTCCTACGAGCAGTACTTC.

The J gene is TRBJ2-5, the V gene TRBV25-1, with D maybe TRBD2 (6 bases). The CDR3 runs to 16 residues. The germline V and J ends were trimmed by 3 bases and 5 bases, with 19 bases remaining between them. CDR1 MGHDK and CDR2 SYGVNS come from the germline V gene. This chain's CDR3 is CASSDPGWLGRETQYF. In DNA form, the CDR3 reads TGTGCCAGCAGTGACCCGGGATGGTTAGGGAGGGAGACCCAGTACTTC.

The chain recombines TRBV27 with TRBJ2-2; D not certain. V was cut by 3 bases and J by 2 bases, with 16 bases left in between. CDR1 and CDR2 (germline): MNHEY, SMNVEV (reference sequence). The CDR3 loop spans 17 amino acids. In DNA form, the CDR3 reads TGTGCCAGCAGTTTTCAGTATTCTTCCGCCAACACCGGGGAGCTGTTTTTT. This codes for CASSFQYSSANTGELFF.

This chain uses TRBV15 with TRBJ2-1; D unresolved. CDR1 LNHNV and CDR2 YYDKDF come from the germline V gene (reference sequence). The CDR3 covers 13 residues. V was clipped by 5 bases and J by 6 bases, with 11 bases between them. The CDR3 bases are TGTGCCACCAGCCACCTTACTGGCAATGAGCAGTTCTTC. Its translation is CATSHLTGNEQFF.